This TCR beta chain was retrieved from a study of cytomegalovirus exposure and HLA in healthy donors. PCR was performed using 60 Vbeta and 13 Jbeta primers. TCRdb's table, derived via immunoSEQ multiplex PCR, lists solely in-frame clones and lacks some. The table lists 120,000 or so clones, approximately 87% of them singletons. Trimming took off 5 bases at V and 8 bases at J, with 19 bases between the two ends. Germline values: CDR1 SGHNT, CDR2 YYREEE (reference sequence). This CDR3 spans 14 amino acids. Healthy donors of bone marrow made up the group. The chain uses TRBV5-4 and TRBJ1-2, with D tentatively TRBD1 (6 bases). The specimen sequenced was PBMCs. The source is a young man in good health and CMV-seropositive. DNA for the CDR3: TGTGCCAGCAGTTGGATACAGGGACCGCAGGGCTACACCTTC. Amino acid sequence: CASSWIQGPQGYTF.